This paragraph reports one T cell receptor beta chain. The PCR was carried out with 60 Vbeta primers and 13 Jbeta primers. Profiling relied on immunoSEQ multiplex PCR, and the TCRdb table lists in-frame clones only, not all of them. The sample records 100,000 to 150,000 clones, 73% being singletons. After removal of 2 bases from V and 12 bases from J, the junction contained 16 bases not matched to a gene. CDR1 is SGHTA, CDR2 FQGNSA, per germline. The CDR3 runs to 15 residues. These data come from a study of cytomegalovirus exposure and HLA in healthy donors. Sequencing was done on a sample of PBMCs. V usage is TRBV7-2 and J usage is TRBJ2-7, with 7 nucleotides matching TRBD1. The source is a woman aged 40 to 50 in good health and CMV-seropositive. Here the CDR3 reads CASSLRRGQEETRYF. The CDR3 DNA follows: TGTGCCAGCAGCTTACGAAGAGGACAGGAGGAAACTCGGTACTTC.